The 30 T cell receptor beta chains below come from one sample, sequenced in a study of patients and donors after allogeneic stem cell transplantation. MiXCR, run by TCRdb on the RT-PCR reads, gives a single entry per CDR3 protein. The sample carries 65,000 to 80,000 distinct CDR3 sequences, 26% recorded once. The sample consisted of blood, either unsorted or a sorted T cell fraction (not recorded which). The receptor set was obtained from a human donor who was either an allogeneic HSCT recipient or a stem cell or donor lymphocyte infusion donor (not recorded which). It is not recorded whose cells these are; they may come from a transplant donor.

This clonotype was counted between two and nine times. The chain links TRBV5-1 to TRBJ1-1; D ambiguous. Germline V lookup: CDR1 SGHRS, CDR2 YFSETQ. This CDR3 is 16 amino acids long. Trimming took 3 bases from V and 1 from J, leaving 16 bases between them. CDR3: CASSSAPLGKNTEAFF. Here the CDR3 DNA reads TGCGCCAGCAGCTCGGCCCCCCTAGGGAAGAACACTGAAGCTTTCTTT.

This sequence joins TRBV6-5 and TRBJ2-5; D ambiguous. V dropped 2 bases and J dropped 5 bases, with 9 bases sitting between them. The germline V gene has CDR1 MNHEY and CDR2 SVGAGI. CDR3 length: 13 residues. CDR3 bases: TGTGCCAGCAGTTACAGCGTTTGGGAGACCCAGTACTTC. The encoded protein is CASSYSVWETQYF.

This clonotype was observed at least ten times. The chain carries TRBV4-1 and TRBJ1-1; TRBD1 is a possible D gene (6 bases). The CDR3 covers 13 residues. V lost 6 bases and J lost 10, with 18 bases in between. Per germline, CDR1 MGHRA and CDR2 YSYEKL. The CDR3 loop is CASRRTGGRRAFF. In nucleotides, the CDR3 is TGCGCCAGCAGACGAACGGGGGGGCGCAGAGCTTTCTTT.

The chain is built from TRBV7-3 and TRBJ2-3; D remains ambiguous. Trimming took 3 bases from V and 2 from J, leaving 6 bases between them. The CDR3 totals 13 residues. CDR1 is SGHTA and CDR2 is FQGTGA in the germline V gene. The CDR3 region is CASSFWDTDTQYF. The DNA of the CDR3 is TGTGCCAGCAGCTTTTGGGACACAGATACGCAGTATTTT. The whole variable domain, filled in from reference TRBV7-3 and TRBJ2-3, reads GAGVSQTPSNKVTEKGKYVELRCDPISGHTALYWYRQSLGQGPEFLIYFQGTGAADDSGLPNDRFFAVRPEGSVSTLKIQRTERGDSAVYLCASSFWDTDTQYFGPGTRLTVL.

The V and J genes are TRBV5-1 and TRBJ1-2; D gene ambiguous. CDR3 length: 16 residues. The germline CDR1 and CDR2 sequences are SGHRS and YFSETQ. Trimming shortened V by 0 bases and J by 0 bases, and 12 bases separated the two germline ends. The DNA of the CDR3 is TGCGCCAGCAGCTTGGCAGTTGTTGGCCCTAACTATGGCTACACCTTC. This sequence encodes CASSLAVVGPNYGYTF.

The CDR3 loop is CASSGLNSGNTIYF. CDR3 coding DNA: TGTGCCAGCAGTGGACTTAACTCTGGAAACACCATATATTTT. The chain links TRBV5-6 to TRBJ1-3; D is unclear. Germline V gives CDR1 SGHDT, CDR2 YYEEEE. The V end lost 5 bases, the J end lost 0 bases, and 9 bases lay between the germline ends. The CDR3 has 14 residues. The entire variable domain, with the rest obtained from reference TRBV5-6 and TRBJ1-3, is as follows: DAGVTQSPTHLIKTRGQQVTLRCSPKSGHDTVSWYQQALGQGPQFIFQYYEEEERQRGNFPDRFSGHQFPNYSSELNVNALLLGDSALYLCASSGLNSGNTIYFGEGSWLTVV.

This clonotype has a single count. The chain recombines TRBV4-1 with TRBJ2-7; 8 nucleotides match TRBD1. The J segment lost 3 bases and the V segment lost 6 bases, leaving 4 bases of the junction unmatched. The CDR3 extends over 13 amino acids. The germline gives CDR1 MGHRA, CDR2 YSYEKL. The CDR3 is CASRGTGGYEQYF. The CDR3 DNA follows: TGCGCCAGCAGGGGAACAGGGGGCTACGAGCAGTACTTC.

The CDR3 nucleotides are TGTGCCAGCAGCTTATTGTTCGGCCAAGAGACCCAGTACTTC. The encoded protein is CASSLLFGQETQYF. The chain is built from TRBV11-3 and TRBJ2-5; D not resolved. Germline CDR1 reads SGHNT; CDR2 reads YENEEA. V was cut by 2 bases and J by 1 base, with 8 bases left in between. CDR3 length: 14 residues.

The chain is built from TRBV10-3 and TRBJ1-4; TRBD1 agrees at 10 bases. Germline V gene lookup returns CDR1 ENHRY and CDR2 SYGVKD. CDR3 size: 14 residues. With V trimmed by 10 bases and J by 8 bases, 10 bases remained unmatched. The CDR3 reads CATLRGTGDEKLFF. The CDR3 coding sequence is TGTGCCACCCTCCGGGGGACAGGGGACGAAAAACTGTTTTTT.

This clonotype has only a few counts. This chain connects TRBV3-1 to TRBJ2-5; D is ambiguous. Trimming shortened V by 0 bases and J by 1 base, and 6 bases separated the two germline ends. The length of the CDR3 is 14 residues. Germline V gene sequence: CDR1 LGHDT, CDR2 YNNKEL (reference sequence). CDR3 amino acids: CASSQDPVQETQYF. CDR3 DNA sequence: TGTGCCAGCAGCCAAGACCCGGTCCAAGAGACCCAGTACTTC.

The chain employs TRBV12-3 or TRBV12-4 and TRBJ1-5; 7 bases agree with TRBD1. V gave up 1 base and J gave up 6 bases; unmatched junction bases: 3. CDR3 length: 14 residues. The DNA for the CDR3 is TGTGCCAGCAGTTTAGGGGCAGGGGGTCAGCCCCAGCATTTT. This sequence encodes CASSLGAGGQPQHF.

This chain uses TRBV5-1 with TRBJ1-5; no clear D. Germline CDR1 is SGHRS and CDR2 is YFSETQ. The V and J ends lost 5 bases and 0 bases respectively, with 12 bases between them. The CDR3 sequence is 15 residues long. CDR3 DNA: TGCGCCAGCAGTCCCGGAGGCTCTAGCAATCAGCCCCAGCATTTT. It encodes CASSPGGSSNQPQHF.

The V and J genes are TRBV27 and TRBJ1-1, with D possibly being TRBD1 (6 bases). Germline assignment: CDR1 MNHEY and CDR2 SMNVEV (reference sequence). The CDR3 totals 14 residues. Trimming stripped 4 bases from V and 1 base from J, with 10 bases between. CDR3 in amino acids: CASSSQGPNTEAFF. CDR3 nucleotide sequence: TGTGCCAGCAGTTCTCAGGGGCCGAACACTGAAGCTTTCTTT.

This chain connects TRBV7-8 to TRBJ1-1; the match to TRBD1 covers 8 bases. The CDR3 loop spans 16 amino acids. J lost 1 base, V lost 3 bases, and 7 bases had no gene match. Germline V gene data show CDR1 as SGHVS and CDR2 as FQNEAQ. The CDR3 DNA sequence: TGTGCCAGCAGCTTGCAGGGGGCAGGGTCGAACACTGAAGCTTTCTTT. It translates to CASSLQGAGSNTEAFF.

This clonotype was seen a handful of times. The CDR3 ends on some other residue instead of the conserved phenylalanine or tryptophan, so this is likely a read error. The genes are TRBV9 and TRBJ1-6, with D perhaps TRBD1 (5 bases). This CDR3 comprises 14 residues. V lost 0 bases, J lost 8 bases, and 9 bases lay in between. Germline values: CDR1 SGDLS, CDR2 YYNGEE. Here the CDR3 DNA reads TGTGCCAGCAGCGTAGCAGGGTGGGATTCACCCCTCCACCTT. It specifies CASSVAGWDSPLHL.

This clonotype was seen at least ten times. Written as DNA, the CDR3 is TGTGCCAGCAGCTCCAGGCGGGCGGGTGGCTACACCTTC. It is translated as CASSSRRAGGYTF. The gene calls are TRBV7-2 and TRBJ1-2; no reliable D call. The CDR3 consists of 13 residues. Trimming left V 4 bases short and J 7 bases short, with 13 bases between. In germline, CDR1 is SGHTA, CDR2 FQGNSA.

This chain links TRBV28 with TRBJ2-7; perhaps TRBD1 as D (6 bases). CDR3 length equals 17 residues. Per germline, CDR1 MDHEN and CDR2 SYDVKM. V was shortened by 5 bases and J by 0 bases, with 20 bases between the two germline ends. CDR3 nucleotides: TGTGCCAGCAGTCTTATTCGGTGGGGACACGACTCCTACGAGCAGTACTTC. The encoded protein is CASSLIRWGHDSYEQYF.

This clonotype was seen repeatedly, ten times or more. The rearrangement joins TRBV2 to TRBJ1-2; 10 bases are a match to TRBD1. Germline CDR1 is SNHLY and CDR2 is FYNNEI. The trim removed 5 bases at V and 7 bases at J, leaving 10 bases unmatched. The CDR3 has 15 amino acids. The CDR3 DNA reads as TGTGCCAGCAGTTACCTCCGGGACAGGGGACTTGGCTACACCTTC. Residues: CASSYLRDRGLGYTF.

This clonotype was found a few times. V usage is TRBV5-1 and J usage is TRBJ1-1, with a possible D match to TRBD1 (5 bases). Looked up from germline, CDR1 is SGHRS and CDR2 is YFSETQ. Trimming shortened V by 2 bases and J by 4 bases, and 27 bases separated the two germline ends. The CDR3 consists of 19 residues. In DNA form, the CDR3 reads TGCGCCAGCAGCTTTCCCCCGGGGCGGAGTGGTCCCTTTGGCACTGAAGCTTTCTTT. Translating gives CASSFPPGRSGPFGTEAFF.

This rearrangement joins TRBV12-3 or TRBV12-4 to TRBJ2-1; 9 bases agree with TRBD1. Trimming removed 2 bases from V and 6 bases from J; junction bases left unmatched: 11. The CDR3 length is 17 residues. CDR3 residues: CASSLWGGQGYRNEQFF. The CDR3 DNA reads as TGTGCCAGCAGTTTATGGGGGGGACAGGGTTATCGCAATGAGCAGTTCTTC.

V is TRBV7-9 and J is TRBJ2-5, with TRBD2 matching 7 bases. This CDR3 comprises 14 residues. V gave up 5 bases and J gave up 1 base; unmatched junction bases: 4. Germline lookup yields CDR1 SEHNR and CDR2 FQNEAQ (reference sequence). CDR3 in amino acids: CASSERGSQETQYF. The DNA for the CDR3 is TGTGCCAGCAGCGAGCGGGGATCCCAAGAGACCCAGTACTTC.

This clonotype was counted a few times. CDR3 amino acids: CASSLSQINEKLFF. The CDR3 DNA reads TGTGCCAGCAGTCTGAGCCAGATTAATGAAAAACTGTTTTTT. This sequence joins TRBV12-3 or TRBV12-4 and TRBJ1-4; D is undetermined. This CDR3 comprises 14 residues. V lost 5 bases, J lost 4 bases, and 11 bases lay in between.

The chain employs TRBV5-5 and TRBJ1-1, with a tentative D call TRBD1 (5 bases). The germline V gene has CDR1 SGHKS and CDR2 YYEKEE (reference sequence). V was pared by 4 bases and J by 7 bases, with 11 bases between. CDR3 length: 12 amino acids. CDR3 amino acids: CASSLRQIEAFF. DNA of the CDR3: TGTGCCAGCAGCCTGAGACAGATTGAAGCTTTCTTT.

A note on this clonotype: One end of the junction varies from germline; a read error may be responsible. The chain recombines TRBV5-1 with TRBJ2-4, with 7 bases matching TRBD1. Germline CDR1 reads SGHRS; CDR2 reads YFSETQ. The CDR3 runs 14 residues. This CDR3 reads CASSLEGAINIQYF. The CDR3 DNA sequence: TGCGCCAGCAGCTTGGAGGGGGCCATAAACATTCAGTACTTC.

The chain has TRBV12-3 or TRBV12-4 and TRBJ2-1; TRBD1 matches at 7 bases. V lost 4 bases to trimming and J lost 3 bases; unmatched junction nucleotides: 6. The CDR3 runs 15 residues. The CDR3 protein is CASSSTGAGYNEQFF. CDR3 coding DNA: TGTGCCAGCAGTTCCACAGGGGCGGGCTACAATGAGCAGTTCTTC.

This clonotype was seen many times. The V and J genes are TRBV3-1 and TRBJ1-1, with D possibly matching TRBD1 (5 bases). The CDR3 consists of 15 residues. Trimming shortened V by 4 bases and J by 6 bases, and 18 bases separated the two germline ends. Germline V lookup: CDR1 LGHDT, CDR2 YNNKEL (reference sequence). The CDR3, as DNA: TGTGCCAGCAGCCGAGTCGGGGCTGGTCGGCCTGAAGCTTTCTTT. Translating gives CASSRVGAGRPEAFF.

This clonotype was found a few times. The V call is TRBV11-2, the J call TRBJ1-3; D unclear. The length of the CDR3 is 16 residues. The germline V gene has CDR1 SGHAT and CDR2 FQNNGV. V was shortened by 6 bases and J by 0 bases, with 15 bases between the two germline ends. As DNA, the CDR3 is TGTGCCAGCAGGCGCATGGCAGGAGGCTCTGGAAACACCATATATTTT. It is translated as CASRRMAGGSGNTIYF.

This clonotype has just a few counts. The chain recombines TRBV9 with TRBJ1-1; D not resolved. CDR1 is SGDLS and CDR2 is YYNGEE in the germline V gene. The CDR3 consists of 13 residues. V lost 0 bases and J lost 4, with 7 bases in between. The CDR3 DNA is TGTGCCAGCAGCGTAGGGTGGAGCACTGAAGCTTTCTTT. Amino acid sequence: CASSVGWSTEAFF.

The chain uses TRBV24-1 and TRBJ2-2, with a possible D match to TRBD1 (6 bases). CDR1 and CDR2 from the germline V gene are KGHDR and SFDVKD. The CDR3 loop spans 14 amino acids. Trimming took 5 bases from V and 1 from J, leaving 7 bases between them. In DNA, the CDR3 is TGTGCCACCAGTGGCAGGGGGAACACCGGGGAGCTGTTTTTT. It yields the protein CATSGRGNTGELFF.

This clonotype came up a few times. This chain links TRBV4-3 with TRBJ1-1; D might be TRBD1 (6 bases). V lost 1 base, J lost 5 bases, and 20 bases lay in between. The V gene's germline CDR1 is LGHNA and CDR2 YSLEER. This CDR3 comprises 17 residues. Written as DNA, the CDR3 is TGCGCCAGCAGCCAAGCCCCGACAGGACAACTTAGGACTGAAGCTTTCTTT. Translation gives CASSQAPTGQLRTEAFF.